The sequence of this T cell receptor (beta chain) was determined in a study of T cell responses to AZD1222 COVID-19 vaccine. Data came from immunoSEQ multiplex PCR; TCRdb stores just in-frame clones and leaves some out. Here the sample spans over 55,000 clones, 60% to 85% being singletons. The sample consisted of peripheral blood, taken 28 days after the second AZD1222 dose. This TCR was sampled from an adult who received the AZD1222 COVID-19 vaccine.

The CDR3 is CASSVVEGYAGELFF. CDR3 DNA sequence: TGTGCCAGCAGCGTCGTGGAGGGGTACGCCGGGGAGCTGTTTTTT. V usage is TRBV11-3 and J usage is TRBJ2-2; a weak D match, TRBD2 (6 bases). The V end lost 5 bases, the J end lost 6 bases, and 16 bases lay between the germline ends. The CDR3 has 15 amino acids. Per germline, CDR1 SGHNT and CDR2 YENEEA. The complete variable domain, with remaining parts taken from reference TRBV11-3 and TRBJ2-2, reads EAGVVQSPRYKIIEKKQPVAFWCNPISGHNTLYWYLQNLGQGPELLIRYENEEAVDDSQLPKDRFSAERLKGVDSTLKIQPAELGDSAVYLCASSVVEGYAGELFFGEGSRLTVL.